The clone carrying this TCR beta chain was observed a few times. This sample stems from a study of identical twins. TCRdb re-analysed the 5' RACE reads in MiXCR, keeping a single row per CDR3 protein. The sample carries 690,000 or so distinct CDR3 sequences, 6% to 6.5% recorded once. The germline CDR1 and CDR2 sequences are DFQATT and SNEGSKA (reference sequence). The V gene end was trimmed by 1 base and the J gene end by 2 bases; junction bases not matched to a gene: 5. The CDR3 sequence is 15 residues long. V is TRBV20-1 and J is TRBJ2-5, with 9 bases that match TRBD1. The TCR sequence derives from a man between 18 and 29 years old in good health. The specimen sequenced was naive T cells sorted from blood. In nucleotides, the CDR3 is TGCAGTGCTAGAGGGAACAGGGGGCGGCAAGAGACCCAGTACTTC. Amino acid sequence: CSARGNRGRQETQYF.